This T cell receptor beta chain appears in the sequencing data of a study of T-cell reconstitution after alpha-beta-depleted transplantation in children. General observations from the study: About two months after transplant, alpha-beta T cells reportedly came from several hundred expanded graft clones. Newly made T cells mostly supplied T-cell counts and diversity one year after transplant.

It was with unique molecular identifiers that the TCRbeta library was prepared. TCRdb recomputed calls from the PCR reads with MiXCR, one row per CDR3 protein. The sample holds 700,000 to 850,000 distinct CDR3 sequences, roughly 15% seen once. This CDR3 region has 15 residues. V dropped 4 bases and J dropped 4; count of bases not matched to a gene: 6. The germline V gene has CDR1 SGHDT and CDR2 YYEEEE. On this clonotype: Antigen specificity is unknown.

This sequence was found in a male patient between 10 and 17 years old who had a stem cell transplant for acute lymphoblastic leukemia, so the T cells may come from the graft donor. The rearrangement joins TRBV5-6 to TRBJ2-2; 8 nucleotides line up with TRBD2. The starting material was PBMCs, mostly from graft donor cells, obtained 360 days after TCRalphabeta/CD19-depleted stem cell transplant. The CDR3 spells CASSPTGGLTGELFF. DNA for the CDR3: TGTGCCAGCAGCCCTACGGGGGGGCTCACCGGGGAGCTGTTTTTT.